What follows are 27 T cell receptor beta chains derived from one specimen sequenced in a study of OX40 agonist ivuxolimab in advanced cancers. The assay was immunoSEQ multiplex PCR, and TCRdb's table has in-frame clones only and misses some. The sample yields some 83,000 clones, roughly 92% seen once. Sequenced material: CD4+ or CD8+ T cells sorted from blood, taken in a trial of the OX40 agonist ivuxolimab. The receptors stem from an adult with an advanced solid tumor such as melanoma, head and neck, liver or kidney cancer.

The CDR3 DNA reads TGTGCCAGCAGAGGGACCGCTAACTATGGCTACACCTTC. Translation: CASRGTANYGYTF. The V and J genes are TRBV27 and TRBJ1-2, with D perhaps matching TRBD1 (5 bases). V lost 6 bases and J 0 bases, leaving 8 bases between the germline ends. Germline V gene lookup returns CDR1 MNHEY and CDR2 SMNVEV (reference sequence). CDR3 size: 13 residues.

Only one count was recorded for this clone. The chain uses TRBV19 and TRBJ1-5; the match to TRBD1 covers 8 bases. The ends lost 2 bases at V and 6 bases at J; junction bases unmatched: 6. Germline V gene data show CDR1 as LNHDA and CDR2 as SQIVND (reference sequence). CDR3 length equals 15 residues. CDR3 protein: CASSILDRAAQPQHF. The CDR3 coding sequence is TGTGCCAGTAGTATACTGGACAGGGCAGCTCAGCCCCAGCATTTT.

The chain uses TRBV7-2 and TRBJ2-5; possible D gene TRBD2, 5 bases. Deletions cut 2 bases from V and 4 bases from J, with 11 bases between. This CDR3 has 14 residues. CDR1 is SGHTA, CDR2 FQGNSA, per germline. CDR3 coding DNA: TGTGCCAGCAGCTTACATCGGGGAGTAGAGACCCAGTACTTC. This encodes CASSLHRGVETQYF.

The chain is built from TRBV15 and TRBJ1-1, with unresolved D. Per the germline V gene, CDR1 is LNHNV and CDR2 is YYDKDF (reference sequence). Between the trimmed V and J ends, which lost 0 bases and 7 bases, there was a span of 12 bases. The CDR3 spans 14 residues. The CDR3 reads CATSRDRTGGEAFF. The CDR3 DNA reads TGTGCCACCAGCAGAGATAGAACGGGCGGTGAAGCTTTCTTT.

V and J are TRBV27 and TRBJ2-7; no reliable D call. The CDR3 is 13 amino acids. V lost 3 bases to trimming and J lost 1 base, with 7 bases between them. Germline CDR1 reads MNHEY; CDR2 reads SMNVEV (reference sequence). CDR3 in DNA: TGTGCCAGCAGTTTTACAGAGTCCTACGAGCAGTACTTC. Its translation: CASSFTESYEQYF.

The rearrangement links TRBV9 to TRBJ2-1; D is possibly TRBD2 (5 bases). The CDR3 has 14 amino acids. V lost 0 bases and J lost 8, with 12 bases in between. CDR1 is SGDLS and CDR2 is YYNGEE in the germline V gene. The CDR3 DNA reads TGTGCCAGCAGCGTAGCGGGAAGTGCGGATGAGCAGTTCTTC. Translated: CASSVAGSADEQFF.

The rearrangement uses TRBV7-9 and TRBJ2-5; the match to TRBD1 covers 10 bases. Germline CDR1 and CDR2: SEHNR and FQNEAQ (reference sequence). V lost 1 base, J lost 4 bases, and 3 bases stayed unmatched. The CDR3 loop spans 15 amino acids. The CDR3 nucleotides are TGTGCCAGCAGCTTAGGACAGGGGGCTGGAGAGACCCAGTACTTC. Protein sequence: CASSLGQGAGETQYF.

The gene calls are TRBV6-6 and TRBJ1-2; the D is unclear. V was clipped by 8 bases and J by 7 bases, with 8 bases between them. Per the germline V gene, CDR1 is MNHNY and CDR2 is SVGAGI (reference sequence). The CDR3 spans 10 residues. The CDR3 DNA follows: TGTGCCAGCGCCTCAAGTGGCTACACCTTC. Translation: CASASSGYTF.

This rearrangement joins TRBV6-1 to TRBJ2-1, with TRBD1 identical over 7 bases. The ends lost 2 bases at V and 4 bases at J; junction bases unmatched: 2. The CDR3 extends over 14 amino acids. In germline, CDR1 is MNHNS, CDR2 SASEGT. The chain's CDR3 is CASSELGQYNEQFF. The CDR3 bases are TGTGCCAGCAGTGAATTGGGACAGTACAATGAGCAGTTCTTC.

The V and J genes are TRBV15 and TRBJ2-5, with 8 nucleotides matching TRBD2. The CDR3 is 13 amino acids. With V trimmed by 6 bases and J by 5 bases, 5 bases remained unmatched. Per the germline V gene, CDR1 is LNHNV and CDR2 is YYDKDF (reference sequence). CDR3 region: CATRGTSFETQYF. DNA of the CDR3: TGTGCCACCAGGGGGACTAGTTTTGAGACCCAGTACTTC.

The genes are TRBV14 and TRBJ2-4; D may be TRBD2 (6 bases). The germline V gene encodes CDR1 SGHDN and CDR2 FVKESK. The CDR3 is 11 amino acids. Trimming took 4 bases from V and 10 from J, leaving 8 bases between them. Here the CDR3 reads CASSRGTIQYF. CDR3 bases: TGTGCCAGCAGCCGCGGGACTATTCAGTACTTC.

CDR3 coding DNA: TGTGCCAGCAGCCACGGACAGTCCTACAATGAGCAGTTCTTC. It encodes CASSHGQSYNEQFF. This chain joins TRBV27 and TRBJ2-1, with D perhaps TRBD1 (6 bases). V lost 6 bases to trimming and J lost 1 base, with 10 bases between them. The CDR3 is 14 residues long. Germline loops: CDR1 MNHEY, CDR2 SMNVEV (reference sequence).

The genes are TRBV5-1 and TRBJ1-2; 11 bases map to TRBD1. CDR3 length: 12 amino acids. Germline trimming cut 7 bases from V and 8 bases from J; bases unmatched to any gene: 4. CDR1 and CDR2 from the germline V gene are SGHRS and YFSETQ. CDR3 nucleotide sequence: TGCGCCAGCCGGACAGGGGGCGCCGGCTACACCTTC. Protein product: CASRTGGAGYTF.

The V gene is TRBV27, the J gene TRBJ2-3; a possible D gene is TRBD2 (5 bases). Germline lookup yields CDR1 MNHEY and CDR2 SMNVEV (reference sequence). V was clipped by 5 bases and J by 1 base, with 7 bases between them. The CDR3 is made up of 13 amino acids. The CDR3 nucleotides read TGTGCCAGCAGTCCCGGGGGCACAGATACGCAGTATTTT. Protein: CASSPGGTDTQYF.

This sequence joins TRBV5-4 and TRBJ1-1; D is unresolved. This CDR3 comprises 17 residues. Per the germline V gene, CDR1 is SGHNT and CDR2 is YYREEE (reference sequence). With 1 base removed from V and 0 bases from J, the gap between germline ends came to 16 bases. CDR3 residues: CASSLWGIPPMNTEAFF. The CDR3 DNA reads TGTGCCAGCAGCTTGTGGGGTATTCCTCCGATGAACACTGAAGCTTTCTTT.

The genes are TRBV4-1 and TRBJ1-5, with no clear D. Deletions cut 0 bases from V and 4 bases from J, with 10 bases between. Germline-derived CDR1 and CDR2 are MGHRA and YSYEKL. The CDR3 totals 15 residues. CDR3 sequence reads: CASSQDSAGNQPQHF. The CDR3 DNA sequence: TGCGCCAGCAGCCAAGATTCGGCAGGAAATCAGCCCCAGCATTTT.

The chain uses TRBV2 and TRBJ2-5; the D gene is possibly TRBD2 (5 bases). The CDR3 has 13 amino acids. Between the trimmed V and J ends, which lost 10 bases and 3 bases, there was a span of 15 bases. The germline gives CDR1 SNHLY, CDR2 FYNNEI. The CDR3 here is CAIYLRGEETQYF. The CDR3 DNA follows: TGTGCCATCTACCTTCGGGGTGAAGAGACCCAGTACTTC.

The sample holds one count of this clone. This chain joins TRBV2 and TRBJ1-1; D unclear. CDR3 length equals 15 residues. V was shortened by 6 bases and J by 3 bases, with 17 bases between the two germline ends. The V gene's germline CDR1 is SNHLY and CDR2 FYNNEI. The CDR3 sequence: CASRRASTGDTEAFF. The CDR3 bases are TGTGCCAGCAGGAGAGCATCGACTGGAGACACTGAAGCTTTCTTT. Variable domain in full (rest from reference TRBV2 and TRBJ1-1): EPEVTQTPSHQVTQMGQEVILRCVPISNHLYFYWYRQILGQKVEFLVSFYNNEISEKSEIFDDQFSVERPDGSNFTLKIRSTKLEDSAMYFCASRRASTGDTEAFFGQGTRLTVV.

J is TRBJ2-2 and V is TRBV9, with 10 bases aligning to TRBD1. CDR1 is SGDLS and CDR2 is YYNGEE in the germline V gene. The trim removed 0 bases at V and 4 bases at J, leaving 6 bases unmatched. The CDR3 length is 17 residues. CDR3 coding DNA: TGTGCCAGCAGCGTAGAAAGACAGGGGGCGCCCACCGGGGAGCTGTTTTTT. Its protein product is CASSVERQGAPTGELFF.

The chain recombines TRBV12-5 with TRBJ1-6; D is uncertain. Germline CDR1 and CDR2: LGHNT and FRNRAP. V was clipped by 1 base and J by 10 bases, with 14 bases between them. CDR3 length: 15 amino acids. CDR3 coding DNA: TGTGCTAGTGGTTTGGACGGAGGTTTCAACTCACCCCTCCACTTT. Protein: CASGLDGGFNSPLHF.

The CDR3 here is CASSIQREGSEQYF. Here the CDR3 DNA reads TGTGCCAGTAGTATACAGCGGGAGGGCTCCGAGCAGTACTTC. The V and J genes are TRBV19 and TRBJ2-5; TRBD2 agrees at 10 bases. The J call may be mistaken, given a closer DNA end match to TRBJ2-7. Germline assignment: CDR1 LNHDA and CDR2 SQIVND (reference sequence). The CDR3 totals 14 residues.

The chain carries TRBV7-9 and TRBJ2-1; the D gene is possibly TRBD2 (6 bases). This CDR3 comprises 15 residues. Germline CDR1 is SEHNR and CDR2 is FQNEAQ (reference sequence). The germline V and J ends were trimmed by 1 base and 9 bases, with 16 bases remaining between them. The CDR3 sequence: CASSLGRGSTGEQFF. The DNA of the CDR3 is TGTGCCAGCAGCTTAGGCCGGGGGTCGACTGGTGAGCAGTTCTTC.

This clone is a singleton in its sample. The V call is TRBV5-1, the J call TRBJ2-7; D is uncertain. Trimming took off 3 bases at V and 3 bases at J, with 10 bases between the two ends. Germline assignment: CDR1 SGHRS and CDR2 YFSETQ. This CDR3 has 13 residues. DNA for the CDR3: TGCGCCAGCAGCTGGACGGGCGGCTACGAGCAGTACTTC. This codes for CASSWTGGYEQYF.

The CDR3 coding sequence is TGTGCCAGCAGCCCAGCGGGGCCAACCTACAATGAGCAGTTCTTC. This codes for CASSPAGPTYNEQFF. The chain joins TRBV7-2 to TRBJ2-1; TRBD2 agrees at 7 bases. After removal of 5 bases from V and 2 bases from J, the junction contained 6 bases not matched to a gene. Germline assignment: CDR1 SGHTA and CDR2 FQGNSA. The CDR3 totals 15 residues.

Here the CDR3 reads CASSSGDRANEQFF. In nucleotides, the CDR3 is TGTGCCAGCAGCTCCGGGGACAGGGCCAATGAGCAGTTCTTC. The chain recombines TRBV7-2 with TRBJ2-1, with 9 bases fitting TRBD1. This CDR3 contains 14 residues. Germline CDR1 and CDR2: SGHTA and FQGNSA. Germline trimming cut 4 bases from V and 6 bases from J; bases unmatched to any gene: 4.

The V and J genes are TRBV28 and TRBJ2-5; 10 nucleotides match TRBD1. This CDR3 region has 14 residues. The V gene end was trimmed by 8 bases and the J gene end by 7 bases; junction bases not matched to a gene: 10. Germline V gene sequence: CDR1 MDHEN, CDR2 SYDVKM. CDR3 loop: CASVLTGGGGTQYF. The CDR3 DNA reads TGTGCCAGCGTCCTGACAGGGGGCGGGGGGACCCAGTACTTC.

The chain couples TRBV6-5 to TRBJ1-1; maybe TRBD1 (5 bases). Germline V gene lookup returns CDR1 MNHEY and CDR2 SVGAGI. V lost 2 bases and J 4 bases, leaving 8 bases between the germline ends. This CDR3 is built from 13 residues. CDR3 amino acids: CASSYEGSTEAFF. DNA for the CDR3: TGTGCCAGCAGTTACGAGGGGTCCACTGAAGCTTTCTTT.